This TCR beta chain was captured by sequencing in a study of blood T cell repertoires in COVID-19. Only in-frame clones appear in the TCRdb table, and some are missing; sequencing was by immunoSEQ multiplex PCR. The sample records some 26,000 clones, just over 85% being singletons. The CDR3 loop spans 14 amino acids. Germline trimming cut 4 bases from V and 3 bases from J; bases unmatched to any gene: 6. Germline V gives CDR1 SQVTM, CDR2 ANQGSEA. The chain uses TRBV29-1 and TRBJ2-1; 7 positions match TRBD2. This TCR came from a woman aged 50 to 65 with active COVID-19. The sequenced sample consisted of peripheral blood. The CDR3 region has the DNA TGCAGCGTTGCACGGGGGGTGGACTACAATGAGCAGTTCTTC. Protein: CSVARGVDYNEQFF.